The 17 T cell receptor beta chains below all came from one sample that was sequenced in a study of blood T cell repertoires in COVID-19. The repertoire was sequenced with immunoSEQ multiplex PCR; TCRdb's copy has only in-frame clones and lacks some. This table holds roughly 160,000 clones, around 85% found once. The specimen sequenced was peripheral blood. The source of these receptors is a woman of 80 years or more with COVID-19, enrolled during active disease.

This clone has a single count. V gene TRBV2 combines with J gene TRBJ2-4, with 10 bases aligning to TRBD1. Germline loops: CDR1 SNHLY, CDR2 FYNNEI. The CDR3 loop spans 14 amino acids. The V segment lost 6 bases and the J segment 5 bases; nucleotides outside the gene matches: 4. The CDR3 bases are TGTGCCAGCAGACCGGGACAGGGGCAAAACATTCAGTACTTC. This encodes CASRPGQGQNIQYF. The complete variable domain, with remaining parts taken from reference TRBV2 and TRBJ2-4, reads EPEVTQTPSHQVTQMGQEVILRCVPISNHLYFYWYRQILGQKVEFLVSFYNNEISEKSEIFDDQFSVERPDGSNFTLKIRSTKLEDSAMYFCASRPGQGQNIQYFGAGTRLSVL.

CDR3 DNA sequence: TGCGCCAGCAGCTTCACTAGCGGGATCTCCTACGAGCAGTACTTC. Translated: CASSFTSGISYEQYF. The chain carries TRBV4-1 and TRBJ2-7; TRBD2 matches at 10 bases. Germline CDR1 MGHRA, CDR2 YSYEKL. Trimming took 5 bases from V and 0 from J; bases not matched to a gene: 4. CDR3 size: 15 residues.

In its sample, this clone was seen a few times. The chain has TRBV14 and TRBJ2-3; D may be TRBD1 (5 bases). The germline V gene encodes CDR1 SGHDN and CDR2 FVKESK. CDR3 length equals 16 residues. The germline V and J ends were trimmed by 2 bases and 0 bases, with 12 bases remaining between them. This CDR3 reads CASSQMARASTDTQYF. Written as DNA, the CDR3 is TGTGCCAGCAGCCAAATGGCCAGGGCTAGCACAGATACGCAGTATTTT.

This sequence joins TRBV5-5 and TRBJ1-3, with TRBD1 identical over 7 bases. The CDR3 contains 16 residues. The V and J ends lost 2 bases and 0 bases, in that order; junction bases with no gene match: 5. Germline V gene lookup returns CDR1 SGHKS and CDR2 YYEKEE (reference sequence). The CDR3 DNA reads TGTGCCAGCAGCTTACCCGGGACAGTCTCTGGAAACACCATATATTTT. Residues: CASSLPGTVSGNTIYF.

The J gene is TRBJ2-1, the V gene TRBV19; 8 nucleotides align to TRBD1. V gave up 10 bases and J gave up 9 bases; unmatched junction bases: 14. Germline V gene data show CDR1 as LNHDA and CDR2 as SQIVND (reference sequence). The CDR3 covers 14 residues. The DNA of the CDR3 is TGTGCCACCACCAGGGGGCAGGGGTTCGGTGAGCAGTTCTTC. Translation: CATTRGQGFGEQFF.

The V call is TRBV2, the J call TRBJ2-7, with D uncertain. Trimming stripped 3 bases from V and 0 bases from J, with 3 bases between. This CDR3 is built from 12 residues. Looked up from germline, CDR1 is SNHLY and CDR2 is FYNNEI. The CDR3 loop reads CASSDHSYEQYF. The CDR3, as DNA: TGTGCCAGCAGTGACCACTCCTACGAGCAGTACTTC.

The genes are TRBV4-1 and TRBJ2-3, with 7 bases fitting TRBD2. From germline, CDR1 is MGHRA and CDR2 YSYEKL. The J segment lost 3 bases and the V segment lost 4 bases, leaving 16 bases of the junction unmatched. The CDR3 runs to 18 residues. This CDR3 is CASSRLVTVGSGTDTQYF. Written as DNA, the CDR3 is TGCGCCAGCAGCCGCCTCGTCACTGTCGGTAGCGGGACAGATACGCAGTATTTT.

In its sample, this clone was seen a few times. This chain connects TRBV28 to TRBJ1-2; TRBD1 might be the D (5 bases). Per germline, CDR1 MDHEN and CDR2 SYDVKM. This CDR3 is built from 14 residues. With 6 bases removed from V and 0 bases from J, the gap between germline ends came to 11 bases. CDR3 residues: CASRQDPTNYGYTF. The CDR3 DNA follows: TGTGCCAGCAGACAGGACCCGACTAACTATGGCTACACCTTC.

This chain joins TRBV15 and TRBJ2-1; D possibly corresponds to TRBD1 (6 bases). V dropped 0 bases and J dropped 5 bases, with 14 bases sitting between them. Germline lookup yields CDR1 LNHNV and CDR2 YYDKDF (reference sequence). This CDR3 comprises 16 residues. The CDR3 loop reads CATSRDRNRDNNEQFF. The CDR3 coding sequence is TGTGCCACCAGCAGAGATCGCAACCGGGACAACAATGAGCAGTTCTTC.

This chain uses TRBV6-5 with TRBJ1-4; D not certain. The V end lost 0 bases, the J end lost 7 bases, and 12 bases lay between the germline ends. The CDR3 length is 15 residues. Per the germline V gene, CDR1 is MNHEY and CDR2 is SVGAGI. The CDR3 DNA follows: TGTGCCAGCAGTTACTCGTCCGGTCAGGCTGAAAAACTGTTTTTT. Residues: CASSYSSGQAEKLFF.

This clone was detected a few times. The rearrangement links TRBV5-1 to TRBJ2-6; D might be TRBD1 (6 bases). This CDR3 spans 16 amino acids. V was pared by 7 bases and J by 4 bases, with 18 bases between. Germline V gene data show CDR1 as SGHRS and CDR2 as YFSETQ. Here the CDR3 reads CASGPTGTTGANVLTF. The CDR3 nucleotides read TGCGCCAGCGGACCTACCGGGACAACCGGGGCCAACGTCCTGACTTTC.

This clone was counted between two and nine times. This chain joins TRBV7-9 and TRBJ1-1, with unresolved D. Deletions cut 5 bases from V and 2 bases from J, with 12 bases between. The CDR3 is made up of 14 amino acids. Looked up from germline, CDR1 is SEHNR and CDR2 is FQNEAQ (reference sequence). Here the CDR3 reads CASSQPITNTEAFF. The CDR3 DNA reads TGTGCCAGCAGCCAACCCATCACAAACACTGAAGCTTTCTTT.

The chain combines TRBV28 with TRBJ2-5; D unclear. Germline-derived CDR1 and CDR2 are MDHEN and SYDVKM. V gave up 6 bases and J gave up 7 bases, with 15 bases separating them. CDR3 size: 13 residues. CDR3 in amino acids: CASRATVRRTQYF. CDR3 in DNA: TGTGCCAGCAGGGCGACGGTCCGGAGGACCCAGTACTTC.

This clone was counted a few times. This chain uses TRBV3-1 (or the pseudogene TRBV3-2) with TRBJ2-5; TRBD2 aligns across 11 bases. CDR3 length: 16 amino acids. The ends lost 1 base at V and 5 bases at J; junction bases unmatched: 6. The V gene's germline CDR1 is LGHDT and CDR2 YNNKEL (reference sequence). This chain's CDR3 is CASSQGLAGGIETQYF. The DNA of the CDR3 is TGTGCCAGCAGCCAAGGTCTAGCGGGGGGTATCGAGACCCAGTACTTC.

About this clone itself: Other DNA sequences in the same sample also yield this CDR3. V gene TRBV18 combines with J gene TRBJ2-7; no clear D. Germline loops: CDR1 KGHSH, CDR2 LQKENI. The CDR3 spans 13 residues. V lost 2 bases and J lost 0, with 5 bases in between. This CDR3 reads CASSPGSSYEQYF. CDR3 DNA sequence: TGTGCCAGCTCACCAGGCAGCTCCTACGAGCAGTACTTC.

This rearrangement joins TRBV25-1 to TRBJ1-4; unclear D gene. Between the trimmed V and J ends, which lost 3 bases and 4 bases, there was a span of 6 bases. Germline lookup yields CDR1 MGHDK and CDR2 SYGVNS. The CDR3 totals 13 residues. The CDR3 reads CASSDEINEKLFF. The CDR3 nucleotides are TGTGCCAGCAGTGACGAGATTAATGAAAAACTGTTTTTT.

CDR3 in amino acids: CASSTGTSQETQYF. The CDR3 DNA reads as TGCGCCAGCAGCACCGGGACTAGCCAGGAGACCCAGTACTTC. The chain combines TRBV5-1 with TRBJ2-5, with 9 bases lining up with TRBD2. Germline trimming cut 4 bases from V and 5 bases from J; bases unmatched to any gene: 6. Germline lookup yields CDR1 SGHRS and CDR2 YFSETQ. The CDR3 sequence is 14 residues long.